The sequence of this T cell receptor beta chain was determined in a study of OX40 agonist ivuxolimab in advanced cancers. At the level of the study: Given to patients was ivuxolimab, an agonistic anti-OX40 (CD134) antibody. A mean age of roughly 60 years, range 23 to 79, was recorded, and about 83% were male.

CDR1 and CDR2 from the germline V gene are SGHVS and FQNEAQ. Trimming removed 1 base from V and 6 bases from J, with 9 bases in between. This CDR3 is built from 13 residues. Clones were sequenced by immunoSEQ multiplex PCR, and TCRdb holds only the in-frame ones, with some missing. The sample shows tens of thousands of clones, more than 70% of them seen only once. This TCR was recovered from an adult with an advanced solid tumor such as melanoma, head and neck, liver or kidney cancer. The rearrangement uses TRBV7-8 and TRBJ1-1; D is perhaps TRBD1 (5 bases). This specimen consisted of CD4+ or CD8+ T cells sorted from blood, obtained in a trial of the OX40 agonist ivuxolimab. CDR3 DNA: TGTGCCAGCAGCTTAGGGGGCTCGGCTGAAGCTTTCTTT. Protein product: CASSLGGSAEAFF.